This T cell receptor beta chain was identified in a study of blood T cell repertoires in COVID-19. Study-wide context: There were acute and convalescent COVID-19 samples, and they came from the United States, Italy and Spain. The analysed material was cDNA or gDNA that came from T cells, B-cell-depleted T cells, or PBMCs.

The trim removed 4 bases at V and 4 bases at J, leaving 4 bases unmatched. The CDR3 loop spans 13 amino acids. Per the germline V gene, CDR1 is SQVTM and CDR2 is ANQGSEA. Original processing notes: Reference gene primer amplification in the assay estimated nucleated cell counts. Sequencing used immunoSEQ multiplex PCR; TCRdb keeps in-frame clones, though not all of them. Clone size and the V and J calls come from that table; the DNA yielded D and trimming. The profile covers some 140,000 clones, with 81% appearing a single time and roughly 8.1% taken by the ten largest. The rearrangement joins TRBV29-1 to TRBJ1-2; 9 nucleotides match TRBD1. The sequencing input was peripheral blood. The source of this sequence is a woman aged 55-70 years with active or convalescent COVID-19. The CDR3 reads CSVGTGASYGYTF. DNA for the CDR3: TGCAGCGTTGGGACAGGGGCGTCCTATGGCTACACCTTC.